This entry concerns a single T cell receptor beta chain. A read error may explain this, as a much larger clone is one base away. These data are taken from a study of blood T cells in healthy people across ages. A second PCR, run for about 7 to 11 cycles, used a sample-barcoded 5' primer plus a J-beta primer mix. MiXCR was run by TCRdb on the 5' RACE reads, yielding one entry per CDR3 protein. Here the sample spans roughly 680,000 distinct CDR3 sequences, 40% to 65% being singletons. Germline V CDR1 and CDR2: SQVTM, ANQGSEA. The CDR3 has 12 residues. Sample: blood. This TCR came from an elderly woman in good health. The chain recombines TRBV29-1 with TRBJ2-7; D may correspond to TRBD1 or TRBD2 (5 bases each). The chain's CDR3 is CGVGTTYNEQYF. The DNA for the CDR3 is TGCGGAGTAGGGACCACCTACAATGAGCAGTACTTC.